The T cell receptor (beta chain) described here comes from a study of T cells and Merkel cell carcinoma outcomes. Profiling relied on immunoSEQ multiplex PCR, and the TCRdb table lists in-frame clones only, not all of them. The profile shows 5,500 to 7,000 clones, just under 75% of them singletons. Concerning this clone: What it recognizes is unknown.

The germline CDR1 and CDR2 sequences are SGHRS and YFSETQ. V was shortened by 5 bases and J by 2 bases, with 10 bases between the two germline ends. The CDR3 runs 13 residues. Study-level results: Repertoire plus T-cell density reportedly predicted Merkel cell carcinoma outcomes.

The sequencing sample was made of tumor tissue from Merkel cell carcinoma. The sequence derives from a human donor with Merkel cell carcinoma. Some clones in this sample may be carry-over from other donors' samples. This sequence joins TRBV5-1 and TRBJ1-1; D is unresolved. CDR3 in amino acids: CASSVQLNTEAFF. CDR3 nucleotides: TGCGCCAGCAGTGTCCAGCTCAACACTGAAGCTTTCTTT.